Below, 11 T cell receptor beta chains from the same sample are listed, as sequenced in a study of neurological immune-mediated disorders (dated 2019 in TCRdb). Library preparation was by 5' RACE. Sequenced using an Illumina HiSeq 2500. TCRdb passed the public sequencing reads through fastp at Q25 and MiXCR, retaining productive beta sequences. Under each unique CDR3 protein, matching rows form one entry showing the most common genes and DNA. This sample has 50,000 or so distinct CDR3 sequences in its table, and about an eighth of those were observed once. Less than 2% of the sample lies in the top ten. The sequenced material came from PBMCs. The receptors come from a man between 60 and 75 years old in good health.

This clonotype has a count of ten or more. V and J are TRBV5-1 and TRBJ2-3, with D possibly being TRBD1 or TRBD2 (5 bases each). The germline V and J ends were trimmed by 0 bases and 1 base, with 9 bases remaining between them. The CDR3 contains 15 residues. Germline V gene sequence: CDR1 SGHRS, CDR2 YFSETQ. DNA for the CDR3: TGCGCCAGCAGCTTGGACGGGGCTCGCACAGATACGCAGTATTTT. Its translation: CASSLDGARTDTQYF.

In this sample, this clonotype turned up many times. The V gene is TRBV20-1, the J gene TRBJ1-5; 7 bases agree with TRBD1. V shed 3 bases, J shed 5 bases, and the junction held 4 bases outside the gene matches. CDR3 length: 13 amino acids. Germline assignment: CDR1 DFQATT and CDR2 SNEGSKA (reference sequence). The CDR3 bases are TGCAGTGCTAGGACTACAGGGGATCAGCCCCAGCATTTT. Translated: CSARTTGDQPQHF.

There are many counts of this clonotype. The chain is built from TRBV29-1 and TRBJ2-3; no clear D. V dropped 0 bases and J dropped 8 bases, with 9 bases sitting between them. In germline, CDR1 is SQVTM, CDR2 ANQGSEA. The CDR3 spans 12 residues. CDR3 amino acids: CSVEELSGTQYF. The CDR3 DNA is TGCAGCGTTGAAGAGCTTTCGGGTACGCAGTATTTT.

This clonotype was seen ten or more times. This sequence joins TRBV29-1 and TRBJ2-1; D ambiguous. Trimming took 7 bases from V and 0 from J, leaving 16 bases between them. The CDR3 totals 15 residues. CDR1 is SQVTM, CDR2 ANQGSEA, per germline. Here the CDR3 DNA reads TGCAGCGCGTCTTCTAGGACGGACTCCTACAATGAGCAGTTCTTC. It specifies CSASSRTDSYNEQFF.

This clonotype was detected ten times or more. This chain joins TRBV14 and TRBJ2-7; 9 bases match TRBD1. CDR1 and CDR2 from the germline V gene are SGHDN and FVKESK. The trim removed 4 bases at V and 2 bases at J, leaving 3 bases unmatched. The CDR3 covers 14 residues. The CDR3 DNA is TGTGCCAGCAGCCCCGGGACAGGGACCTACGAGCAGTACTTC. Its translation is CASSPGTGTYEQYF.

This clonotype was recorded many times. The chain carries TRBV7-2 and TRBJ2-1; 8 bases are shared with TRBD2. In germline, CDR1 is SGHTA, CDR2 FQGNSA. With V trimmed by 6 bases and J by 9 bases, 13 bases remained unmatched. The CDR3 sequence is 15 residues long. This CDR3 is CASRPPGLELGEQFF. The CDR3 DNA sequence: TGTGCCAGCAGACCTCCGGGACTAGAATTGGGTGAGCAGTTCTTC.

This clonotype showed up many times. The chain uses TRBV14 and TRBJ2-2; D is uncertain. The CDR3 spans 14 residues. Trimming shortened V by 4 bases and J by 1 base, and 7 bases separated the two germline ends. The germline gives CDR1 SGHDN, CDR2 FVKESK. CDR3: CASSLDWNTGELFF. For the CDR3, the DNA is TGTGCCAGCAGCCTTGATTGGAACACCGGGGAGCTGTTTTTT.

This clonotype has ten or more counts. The chain combines TRBV15 with TRBJ2-5; unclear D gene. V was shortened by 0 bases and J by 1 base, with 9 bases between the two germline ends. CDR3 size: 15 residues. The germline CDR1 and CDR2 sequences are LNHNV and YYDKDF (reference sequence). CDR3 protein: CATSRDRQTQETQYF. CDR3 DNA sequence: TGTGCCACCAGCAGAGATCGGCAGACCCAAGAGACCCAGTACTTC.

This clonotype has at least ten counts. The CDR3 DNA follows: TGTGCCATCTCCCTCACAGGAAAGACCCAGTACTTC. Protein: CAISLTGKTQYF. The V and J genes are TRBV6-2 or TRBV6-3 and TRBJ2-5; TRBD1 is a possible D gene (5 bases). Germline V gene data show CDR1 as MNHEY and CDR2 as SVGEGT. Trimming left V 10 bases short and J 6 bases short, with 15 bases between. This CDR3 comprises 12 residues.

This clonotype was counted many times. This chain uses TRBV5-1 with TRBJ1-4; D is perhaps TRBD1 (5 bases). Germline CDR1 SGHRS, CDR2 YFSETQ. The CDR3 consists of 17 residues. The V end lost 1 base, the J end lost 7 bases, and 20 bases lay between the germline ends. For the CDR3, the DNA is TGCGCCAGCAGCTTGTGCCGACAGATGGGAGGAGGTGAAAAACTGTTTTTT. Amino acids: CASSLCRQMGGGEKLFF.

This clonotype was counted many times. This chain connects TRBV7-9 to TRBJ1-5; D is unclear. The germline CDR1 and CDR2 sequences are SEHNR and FQNEAQ (reference sequence). Trimming took 0 bases from V and 0 from J, leaving 6 bases between them. The CDR3 contains 15 residues. The CDR3 is CASSLAPGSNQPQHF. CDR3 DNA sequence: TGTGCCAGCAGCTTAGCCCCGGGTAGCAATCAGCCCCAGCATTTT.